Listed here are 10 T cell receptor beta chains from one sample, sequenced in a study of blood T cells in healthy people across ages. A J-beta primer mix and a sample-barcoded 5' primer were used in a second PCR of roughly 6 to 11 cycles. TCRdb itself ran the 5' RACE reads through MiXCR, one entry per CDR3 protein. The sample shows roughly 1.7 million distinct CDR3 sequences, approximately 32% of them seen only once. The sequenced material came from blood. The receptors were gathered from a woman in her thirties in good health.

The chain carries TRBV9 and TRBJ2-1; possibly TRBD2 for D (6 bases). V was cut by 3 bases and J by 5 bases, with 15 bases left in between. The CDR3 extends over 15 amino acids. Looked up from germline, CDR1 is SGDLS and CDR2 is YYNGEE. CDR3 loop: CASSARRESDNEQFF. CDR3 nucleotide sequence: TGTGCCAGCAGCGCGAGACGGGAGTCGGACAATGAGCAGTTCTTC.

This clonotype came up many times. DNA for the CDR3: TGTGCCAGCAGCTTAGCTTGGGGGAACACTGAAGCTTTCTTT. As protein: CASSLAWGNTEAFF. J is TRBJ1-1 and V is TRBV7-2; no firm D call. Trimming removed 0 bases at V and 1 base at J, with 6 bases between. Germline V lookup: CDR1 SGHTA, CDR2 FQGNSA. This CDR3 has 14 residues.

This clonotype was detected ten times or more. The J gene is TRBJ2-4, the V gene TRBV20-1, with 9 bases that match TRBD1. In germline, CDR1 is DFQATT, CDR2 SNEGSKA (reference sequence). J gave up 5 bases and V 0 bases, and 5 bases lay outside the gene matches. This CDR3 region has 15 residues. CDR3 sequence (DNA): TGCAGTGCTAGAGACGGACAGGGGAGCGAAAACATTCAGTACTTC. This codes for CSARDGQGSENIQYF.

This clonotype has a handful of counts. The chain joins TRBV10-3 to TRBJ1-5, with D uncertain. From germline, CDR1 is ENHRY and CDR2 SYGVKD. The CDR3 consists of 15 residues. The germline V and J ends were trimmed by 0 bases and 4 bases, with 10 bases remaining between them. CDR3 loop: CAISESVVANQPQHF. CDR3 nucleotide sequence: TGTGCCATCAGTGAGTCCGTGGTGGCTAATCAGCCCCAGCATTTT.

This clonotype was picked up a small number of times. The DNA of the CDR3 is TGTGCCAGCAGCATACAGGGGCCTGGCGAGCAGTACTTC. Translation: CASSIQGPGEQYF. The gene calls are TRBV7-9 and TRBJ2-7, with 7 bases identical to TRBD1. J was trimmed by 6 bases and V by 5 bases; bases with no gene match: 7. This CDR3 has 13 amino acids. Germline V CDR1 and CDR2: SEHNR, FQNEAQ (reference sequence). Full variable domain (missing parts from reference TRBV7-9 and TRBJ2-7): DTGVSQNPRHKITKRGQNVTFRCDPISEHNRLYWYRQTLGQGPEFLTYFQNEAQLEKSRLLSDRFSAERPKGSFSTLEIQRTEQGDSAMYLCASSIQGPGEQYFGPGTRLTVT.

The rearrangement uses TRBV20-1 and TRBJ1-2; no reliable D call. V was clipped by 5 bases and J by 4 bases, with 20 bases between them. The CDR3 contains 15 residues. Germline V gene sequence: CDR1 DFQATT, CDR2 SNEGSKA (reference sequence). The CDR3, as DNA: TGCAGTGCTGACCCCCTGGACCGGGCCATCTATGGCTACACCTTC. Translation: CSADPLDRAIYGYTF.

A few counts support this clonotype. The chain uses TRBV6-5 and TRBJ2-1, with unresolved D. The CDR3 has 13 amino acids. Trimming cost V 6 bases and J 5 bases, with 11 bases left between them. Germline V CDR1 and CDR2: MNHEY, SVGAGI. The CDR3 DNA follows: TGTGCCAGCAGCCTGTTTTCCCACAATGAGCAGTTCTTC. Translating gives CASSLFSHNEQFF.

This clonotype was counted a few times. The chain recombines TRBV3-1 with TRBJ2-1; possibly TRBD1 or TRBD2 for D (6 bases each). CDR3 size: 17 residues. The germline V gene encodes CDR1 LGHDT and CDR2 YNNKEL (reference sequence). V was shortened by 6 bases and J by 0 bases, with 18 bases between the two germline ends. CDR3 loop: CASREGKGGGSYNEQFF. CDR3 coding DNA: TGTGCCAGCAGGGAAGGCAAAGGGGGAGGCTCCTACAATGAGCAGTTCTTC.

The chain combines TRBV15 with TRBJ2-6, with D possibly being TRBD1 or TRBD2 (5 bases each). The CDR3 covers 17 residues. Trimming took 0 bases from V and 3 from J, leaving 12 bases between them. Germline V CDR1 and CDR2: LNHNV, YYDKDF (reference sequence). The CDR3 DNA reads as TGTGCCACCAGCAGAGAAAGGGGACGAGATGGGGCCAACGTCCTGACTTTC. It yields the protein CATSRERGRDGANVLTF.

J is TRBJ2-5 and V is TRBV30; D may match TRBD1 or TRBD2 (6 bases each). The closer fit of TRBJ2-7 to the DNA end suggests the J call may be wrong. There are 14 residues in the CDR3. CDR1 is GTSNPN and CDR2 is SVGIG in the germline V gene (reference sequence). The CDR3 spells CAWSTGAGTGEQYF. The DNA for the CDR3 is TGTGCCTGGAGTACGGGGGCGGGAACCGGCGAGCAGTACTTC.